This T cell receptor (beta chain) is from a study of T cells in localized non-small cell lung cancer. General observations from the study: Longer overall survival was seen with higher T cell density measured in blood.

This table comes from immunoSEQ multiplex PCR, and its TCRdb copy is limited to in-frame clones, with some not included. The sample lists 70,000 to 85,000 clones, roughly 83% occurring once. On this clone itself: Its specificity is unknown.

CDR3 size: 18 residues. Germline lookup yields CDR1 LNHDA and CDR2 SQIVND (reference sequence). V lost 3 bases and J lost 6, with 23 bases in between. The chain joins TRBV19 to TRBJ2-2, with D maybe TRBD2 (5 bases). Sequencing was performed on peripheral blood, taken before any cancer treatment. This receptor was taken from a female donor older than 55 with stage I lung adenocarcinoma. The CDR3 loop is CASSIRGHSDASPGELFF. Written as DNA, the CDR3 is TGTGCCAGTAGTATCCGCGGGCACAGTGACGCTAGCCCCGGGGAGCTGTTTTTT.